A selection of T cell receptor beta chains follows, all from one sample in a study of control samples from healthy donors and cancer patients. Libraries were prepared by immunoSEQ multiplex PCR; TCRdb keeps only in-frame clonotypes and omits some of them. The sample lists 75,000 to 100,000 clones; approximately 90% were seen once. The sample taken for sequencing was blood. These receptors all stem from a woman aged 50 to 60 in good health. The CDR3 runs from the conserved cysteine through the conserved F or W. D genes are given only for firm matches. Not every row has a clone size; where given, it reads once, few, many or a size class.

length | D | J | size | V | CDR3 | DNA
16 | . | TRBJ1-5 | . | TRBV5-6 | CASRRAGKSSNQPQHF | TGTGCCAGCAGGCGGGCAGGGAAATCTAGCAATCAGCCCCAGCATTTT
11 | . | TRBJ2-1 | . | TRBV6-2/TRBV6-3 | CASSLGNEQFF | TGTGCCAGCAGTCTAGGCAATGAGCAGTTCTTC
17 | TRBD1 | TRBJ1-2 | few | TRBV28 | CASSPPGQGLANYGYTF | TGTGCCAGCAGCCCTCCTGGACAGGGCCTAGCTAACTATGGCTACACCTTC
15 | . | TRBJ1-2 | once | TRBV18 | CASSSNRDVIYGYTF | TGTGCCAGCTCATCTAACCGGGACGTCATCTATGGCTACACCTTC
13 | . | TRBJ2-5 | . | TRBV2 | CASGAALGETQYF | TGTGCCAGCGGAGCGGCCTTGGGGGAGACCCAGTACTTC
16 | . | TRBJ2-3 | . | TRBV6-5 | CASSYSNPSEGFSQYF | TGTGCCAGCAGTTACTCGAACCCCTCCGAAGGTTTCAGTCAGTATTTT
14 | TRBD1 | TRBJ2-7 | . | TRBV5-1 | CASRRGQGSYEQYF | TGCGCCAGCAGGCGGGGACAGGGGTCCTACGAGCAGTACTTC
15 | TRBD1 | TRBJ2-2 | once | TRBV5-1 | CASSPGTEGTGELFF | TGCGCCAGCAGCCCGGGGACAGAGGGCACCGGGGAGCTGTTTTTT
13 | . | TRBJ1-5 | . | TRBV7-2 | CASSLWENQPQHF | TGTGCCAGCAGCTTATGGGAGAACCAGCCCCAGCATTTT
14 | TRBD1 | TRBJ2-7 | . | TRBV5-6 | CASSFRRTGYEQYF | TGTGCCAGCAGCTTTCGTCGGACAGGCTACGAGCAGTACTTC
15 | TRBD2 | TRBJ2-3 | . | TRBV9 | CASSPREGSTDTQYF | TGTGCCAGCAGCCCCCGGGAGGGTAGCACAGATACGCAGTATTTT
15 | . | TRBJ2-3 | . | TRBV7-2 | CASSLVSISTDTQYF | TGTGCCAGCAGCTTAGTTAGTATTAGTACAGATACGCAGTATTTT
16 | TRBD2 | TRBJ2-2 | . | TRBV11-3 | CASAFREGWNTGELFF | TGTGCCAGCGCTTTCCGGGAGGGCTGGAACACCGGGGAGCTGTTTTTT
13 | . | TRBJ1-1 | . | TRBV6-2/TRBV6-3 | CASSRSGAAEAFF | TGTGCCAGCAGCCGCAGTGGGGCTGCTGAAGCTTTCTTT
14 | TRBD1 | TRBJ2-7 | . | TRBV6-5 | CASERTGSSYEQYF | TGTGCCAGCGAGAGGACAGGAAGTTCCTACGAGCAGTACTTC
12 | . | TRBJ1-1 | . | TRBV7-2 | CASSLGRTEAFF | TGTGCCAGCAGCTTAGGGAGGACTGAAGCTTTCTTT
15 | . | TRBJ2-7 | . | TRBV25-1 | CASSESVGHSYEQYF | TGTGCCAGCAGTGAATCGGTGGGGCACTCCTACGAGCAGTACTTC
15 | TRBD2 | TRBJ2-3 | once | TRBV3-1/TRBV3-2 | CASSQSASGADTQYF | TGTGCCAGCAGCCAATCGGCTAGCGGCGCAGATACGCAGTATTTT
14 | TRBD1 | TRBJ1-1 | . | TRBV4-3 | CASRRQGRDTEAFF | TGCGCCAGCAGGCGACAGGGACGGGACACTGAAGCTTTCTTT
17 | TRBD1 | TRBJ1-2 | . | TRBV18 | CASSPLPPGQTNYGYTF | TGTGCCAGCTCACCGCTACCTCCGGGACAGACTAACTATGGCTACACCTTC
13 | . | TRBJ2-7 | few | TRBV29-1 | CSVVSRGSYEQYF | TGCAGCGTTGTTAGTCGGGGGAGCTACGAGCAGTACTTC
15 | TRBD2 | TRBJ2-3 | . | TRBV27 | CASSHTSGSLGTQYF | TGTGCCAGCAGCCATACTAGCGGGAGCCTTGGTACGCAGTATTTT
14 | TRBD2 | TRBJ2-7 | . | TRBV28 | CASSLGLAGLEQYF | TGTGCCAGCAGTTTGGGCCTAGCGGGACTCGAGCAGTACTTC
13 | . | TRBJ2-7 | . | TRBV12-3/TRBV12-4 | CASSFPGGGEQYF | TGTGCCAGCAGTTTCCCAGGCGGAGGCGAGCAGTACTTC
14 | . | TRBJ2-1 | . | TRBV5-5 | CASSSGQSYNEQFF | TGTGCCAGCAGCAGTGGACAGAGTTACAATGAGCAGTTCTTC
11 | . | TRBJ2-7 | once | TRBV5-6 | CASSLGGVVYF | TGTGCCAGCAGCTTGGGCGGGGTGGTTTACTTC
16 | . | TRBJ2-1 | few | TRBV7-3 | CASSLRRGDSYNEQFF | TGTGCCAGCAGCTTGCGTCGCGGGGACTCCTACAATGAGCAGTTCTTC
15 | . | TRBJ2-7 | . | TRBV6-5 | CAGRPGWGSSYEQYF | TGTGCCGGGCGCCCAGGGTGGGGGAGCTCCTACGAGCAGTACTTC
15 | . | TRBJ2-1 | . | TRBV3-1/TRBV3-2 | CASSFRGSSYNEQFF | TGTGCCAGCAGCTTCAGGGGCAGCTCCTACAATGAGCAGTTCTTC
14 | . | TRBJ2-1 | . | TRBV4-3 | CASSQEVLYNEQFF | TGCGCCAGCAGCCAAGAAGTCCTCTACAATGAGCAGTTCTTC
16 | . | TRBJ1-6 | . | TRBV9 | CASSASRWGGGSTLHF | TGTGCCAGCAGCGCCTCCCGTTGGGGGGGAGGATCGACCCTCCACTTT
16 | TRBD1 | TRBJ1-4 | . | TRBV28 | CASSSPAGGRSEKLFF | TGTGCCAGCAGTTCCCCCGCAGGGGGTCGTAGTGAAAAACTGTTTTTT
16 | . | TRBJ1-2 | . | TRBV5-6 | CASSGPLGGAGYGYTF | TGTGCCAGCAGCGGACCCCTGGGAGGTGCGGGCTATGGCTACACCTTC
14 | . | TRBJ1-1 | . | TRBV19 | CASSPGRTLPEAFF | TGTGCCAGTAGCCCCGGGAGGACGCTACCTGAAGCTTTCTTT
12 | . | TRBJ2-3 | . | TRBV18 | CASSQGADTQYF | TGTGCCAGCTCACAGGGGGCAGATACGCAGTATTTT
11 | . | TRBJ1-3 | . | TRBV25-1 | CASRYGNTIYF | TGTGCCAGCCGATATGGAAACACCATATATTTT
17 | . | TRBJ2-3 | . | TRBV20-1 | CSASDPWLARSTDTQYF | TGCAGTGCTAGTGACCCCTGGCTAGCACGGAGCACAGATACGCAGTATTTT
15 | TRBD2 | TRBJ2-1 | . | TRBV5-6 | CASSLVGLAVNEQFF | TGTGCCAGCAGCTTGGTAGGACTAGCGGTCAATGAGCAGTTCTTC
15 | . | TRBJ1-1 | . | TRBV6-6 | CASRAAGTQGTEAFF | TGTGCCAGCAGGGCTGCCGGGACCCAAGGGACTGAAGCTTTCTTT